This T cell receptor (beta chain) was documented in a study of blood T cells in healthy people across ages. The sample holds many counts of this clonotype. For the second PCR, which ran for about 7 to 11 cycles, a sample-barcoded 5' primer and a J-beta primer mix were used. Each cDNA molecule was tagged by a template-switch adaptor with 12 random nucleotides. From each sample, at least 3 million paired-end reads containing CDR3 were obtained. One entry per CDR3 protein, called by TCRdb with MiXCR from the 5' RACE reads. The sample carries hundreds of thousands of distinct CDR3 sequences, 45% to 65% recorded once. Drawing of peripheral blood yielded 7.5 to 10 milliliters from each donor. Looked up from germline, CDR1 is SEHNR and CDR2 is FQNEAQ (reference sequence). V lost 5 bases to trimming and J lost 3 bases, with 7 bases between them. The CDR3 consists of 12 residues.

The specimen was blood. The TCR originated in a man aged 55 to 70 in good health. The chain joins TRBV7-9 to TRBJ2-5, with D possibly TRBD1 on 5 matching bases. CDR3 sequence reads: CASSPTEETQYF. The CDR3 nucleotides read TGTGCCAGCAGCCCGACAGAAGAGACCCAGTACTTC. Filled out from reference TRBV7-9 and TRBJ2-5, the complete variable domain reads DTGVSQNPRHKITKRGQNVTFRCDPISEHNRLYWYRQTLGQGPEFLTYFQNEAQLEKSRLLSDRFSAERPKGSFSTLEIQRTEQGDSAMYLCASSPTEETQYFGPGTRLLVL.